One sample yielded the 11 T cell receptor beta chains listed below, sequenced in a study of response to subunit inactivated influenza vaccine. TCRdb independently ran MiXCR on the RT-PCR reads; one entry per CDR3 protein. The sample includes roughly 190,000 distinct CDR3 sequences, roughly 12% of them seen just once. These data also formed part of another study, on T cells expressing NK-cell markers. Turning to that study: Production of TCR beta cDNA relied on 5'RACE template switching with UMIs.

Specimen: CD8+ T cells sorted from PBMCs, collected 11 to 12 days after vaccination. These receptors were collected from a man aged 50 or older who received an inactivated influenza vaccine.

The rearrangement joins TRBV28 to TRBJ1-6; tentative D call: TRBD1 (5 bases). This CDR3 has 16 residues. V was shortened by 3 bases and J by 0 bases, with 9 bases between the two germline ends. The V gene's germline CDR1 is MDHEN and CDR2 SYDVKM. DNA for the CDR3: TGTGCCAGCAGTTTCCTCAGGGTCTCCTATAATTCACCCCTCCACTTT. Translated, it gives CASSFLRVSYNSPLHF.

This chain joins TRBV6-5 and TRBJ2-1, with 9 bases aligning to TRBD2. Per germline, CDR1 MNHEY and CDR2 SVGAGI. The trim removed 1 base at V and 8 bases at J, leaving 15 bases unmatched. The CDR3 has 18 amino acids. The CDR3 sequence is CASSYWGISGGAGDEQFF. DNA of the CDR3: TGTGCCAGCAGTTACTGGGGTATTAGCGGGGGCGCCGGCGATGAGCAGTTCTTC.

The table lists this clonotype with a few counts. The chain joins TRBV7-9 to TRBJ2-7, with D perhaps TRBD1 (7 bases). The germline V and J ends were trimmed by 11 bases and 3 bases, with 14 bases remaining between them. This CDR3 has 12 amino acids. The germline gives CDR1 SEHNR, CDR2 FQNEAQ (reference sequence). The CDR3 sequence is CAGGTDNYEQYF. In nucleotides, the CDR3 is TGTGCCGGGGGGACAGACAACTACGAGCAGTACTTC.

The chain carries TRBV10-3 and TRBJ2-5; TRBD2 is a possible D gene (6 bases). Trimming pared 4 bases from V and 3 bases from J, leaving 18 bases between. The germline CDR1 and CDR2 sequences are ENHRY and SYGVKD. This CDR3 is 16 amino acids long. This CDR3 reads CAISVRWVGGEETQYF. In DNA form, the CDR3 reads TGTGCCATCAGTGTTCGCTGGGTTGGAGGGGAAGAGACCCAGTACTTC.

This clonotype was seen at least ten times. The chain has TRBV5-1 and TRBJ2-7; 7 nucleotides align to TRBD1. The CDR3 loop spans 15 amino acids. J was trimmed by 1 base and V by 4 bases; bases with no gene match: 8. Germline V gene lookup returns CDR1 SGHRS and CDR2 YFSETQ. CDR3 sequence: CASSTTGQISYEQYF. The CDR3 region has the DNA TGCGCCAGCAGCACGACGGGACAGATTTCCTACGAGCAGTACTTC.

This clonotype was found many times. This rearrangement joins TRBV28 to TRBJ2-3; 8 bases fit TRBD2. This CDR3 spans 17 amino acids. Trimming at V came to 5 bases and at J to 4 bases, leaving 14 bases not matched to a gene. Germline V gene lookup returns CDR1 MDHEN and CDR2 SYDVKM. The CDR3 sequence is CASSPAFSGAGADTQYF. CDR3 nucleotides: TGTGCCAGCAGTCCCGCCTTTAGCGGGGCGGGAGCAGATACGCAGTATTTT.

As concerns this clonotype: Germline and junction disagree at one end, which may indicate a read error. This rearrangement joins TRBV20-1 to TRBJ2-3, with 12 positions matching TRBD2. The CDR3 has 15 amino acids. Germline lookup yields CDR1 DFQATT and CDR2 SNEGSKA (reference sequence). This CDR3 is CCARTSGVDGDTQYF. The CDR3 region has the DNA TGCTGTGCTAGGACTAGCGGGGTTGACGGGGATACGCAGTATTTT.

This chain uses TRBV7-3 with TRBJ2-7; 9 bases fit TRBD2. Germline V CDR1 and CDR2: SGHTA, FQGTGA. The CDR3 covers 14 residues. J was trimmed by 6 bases and V by 5 bases; bases with no gene match: 8. The CDR3 DNA is TGTGCCAGCAGCCCGAGCGGGAGGTTCGGCGAGCAGTACTTC. This translates into CASSPSGRFGEQYF.

V and J are TRBV4-1 and TRBJ2-2; D is undetermined. V gave up 1 base and J gave up 6 bases, with 6 bases separating them. CDR3 length: 13 amino acids. Germline CDR1 reads MGHRA; CDR2 reads YSYEKL. The CDR3 protein is CASSQAGSGELFF. CDR3 DNA: TGCGCCAGCAGCCAAGCAGGATCCGGGGAGCTGTTTTTT.

In this sample, this clonotype turned up a few times. The genes are TRBV11-2 and TRBJ2-2, with TRBD1 identical over 7 bases. The CDR3 covers 18 residues. Losses at the gene ends were 3 bases for V and 1 base for J; bases not matched to a gene: 11. CDR1 is SGHAT and CDR2 is FQNNGV in the germline V gene. The chain's CDR3 is CASSFFGTGTENTGELFF. As DNA, the CDR3 is TGTGCCAGCAGCTTTTTTGGCACTGGGACAGAGAACACCGGGGAGCTGTTTTTT.

This chain joins TRBV12-1 and TRBJ2-5; the D segment call TRBD2 is taken from the table without a DNA check. TRBV12-1 is marked as a pseudogene. The CDR3 has 16 amino acids. CDR3 amino acids: CARSPGLRGLLETQYF. CDR3 DNA sequence: TGTGCCAGGAGCCCCGGGCTGCGGGGACTTCTCGAGACCCAGTACTTC.